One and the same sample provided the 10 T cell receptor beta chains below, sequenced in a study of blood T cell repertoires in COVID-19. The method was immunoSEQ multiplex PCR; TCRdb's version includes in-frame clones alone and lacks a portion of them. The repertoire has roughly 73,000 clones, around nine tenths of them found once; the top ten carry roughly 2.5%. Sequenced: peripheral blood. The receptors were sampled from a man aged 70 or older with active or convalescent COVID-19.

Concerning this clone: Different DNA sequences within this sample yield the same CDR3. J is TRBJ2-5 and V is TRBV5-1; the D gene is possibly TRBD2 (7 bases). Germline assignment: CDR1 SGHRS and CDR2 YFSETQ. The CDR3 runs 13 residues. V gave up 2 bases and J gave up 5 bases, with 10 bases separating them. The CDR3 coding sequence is TGCGCCAGCAGCTTAGGGGGAGGGGAGACCCAGTACTTC. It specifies CASSLGGGETQYF.

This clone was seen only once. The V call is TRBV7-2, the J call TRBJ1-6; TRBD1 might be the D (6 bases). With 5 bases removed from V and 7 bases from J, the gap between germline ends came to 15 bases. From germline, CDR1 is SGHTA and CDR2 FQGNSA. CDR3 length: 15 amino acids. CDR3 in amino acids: CASSPVGGRNSPLHF. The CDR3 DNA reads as TGTGCCAGCAGCCCCGTCGGGGGGCGAAATTCACCCCTCCACTTT.

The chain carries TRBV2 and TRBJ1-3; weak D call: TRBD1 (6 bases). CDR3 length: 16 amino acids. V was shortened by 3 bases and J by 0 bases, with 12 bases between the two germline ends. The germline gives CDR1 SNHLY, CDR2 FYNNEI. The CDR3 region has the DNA TGTGCCAGCAGTGACCCTGGACAGCGCTCTGGAAACACCATATATTTT. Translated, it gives CASSDPGQRSGNTIYF.

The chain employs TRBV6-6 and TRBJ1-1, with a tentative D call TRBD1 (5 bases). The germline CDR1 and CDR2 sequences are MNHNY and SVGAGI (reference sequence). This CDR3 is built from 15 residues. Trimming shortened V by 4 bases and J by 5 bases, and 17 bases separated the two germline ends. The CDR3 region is CASSSLNRRGTEAFF. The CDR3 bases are TGTGCCAGCAGTTCCCTTAACAGGCGGGGGACTGAAGCTTTCTTT.

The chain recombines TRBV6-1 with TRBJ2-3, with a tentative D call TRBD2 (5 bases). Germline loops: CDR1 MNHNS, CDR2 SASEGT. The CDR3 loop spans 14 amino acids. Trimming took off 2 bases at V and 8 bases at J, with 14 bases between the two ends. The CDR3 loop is CASSEWRADATQYF. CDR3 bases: TGTGCCAGCAGTGAATGGCGGGCAGACGCTACGCAGTATTTT.

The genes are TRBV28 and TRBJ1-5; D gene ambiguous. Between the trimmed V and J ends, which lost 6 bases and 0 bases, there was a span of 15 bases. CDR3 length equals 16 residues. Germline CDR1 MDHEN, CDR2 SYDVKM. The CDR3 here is CASSPYLDDSNQPQHF. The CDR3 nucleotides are TGTGCCAGCAGCCCTTACCTAGATGATAGCAATCAGCCCCAGCATTTT.

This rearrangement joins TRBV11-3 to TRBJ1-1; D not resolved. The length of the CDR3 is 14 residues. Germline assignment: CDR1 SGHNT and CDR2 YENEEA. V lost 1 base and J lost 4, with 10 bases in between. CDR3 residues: CASSLGEEGTEAFF. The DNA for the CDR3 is TGTGCCAGCAGCTTAGGGGAAGAGGGCACTGAAGCTTTCTTT.

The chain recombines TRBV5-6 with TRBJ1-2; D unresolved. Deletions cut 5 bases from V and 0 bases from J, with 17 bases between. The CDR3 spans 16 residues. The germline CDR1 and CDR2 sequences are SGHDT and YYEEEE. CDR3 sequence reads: CASRTKGRPANYGYTF. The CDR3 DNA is TGTGCCAGCAGGACAAAAGGGAGGCCAGCTAACTATGGCTACACCTTC.

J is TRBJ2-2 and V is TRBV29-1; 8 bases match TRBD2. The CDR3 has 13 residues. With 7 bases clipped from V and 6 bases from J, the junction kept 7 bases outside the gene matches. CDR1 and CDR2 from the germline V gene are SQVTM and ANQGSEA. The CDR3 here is CSALAGGAGELFF. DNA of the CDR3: TGCAGCGCCCTGGCGGGAGGCGCCGGGGAGCTGTTTTTT.

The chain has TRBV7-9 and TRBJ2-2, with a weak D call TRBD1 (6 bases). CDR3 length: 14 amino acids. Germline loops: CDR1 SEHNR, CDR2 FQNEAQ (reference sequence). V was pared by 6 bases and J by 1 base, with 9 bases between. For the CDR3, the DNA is TGTGCCAGCAGGGGGACAATGAACACCGGGGAGCTGTTTTTT. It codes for CASRGTMNTGELFF.